This T cell receptor (beta chain) was captured by sequencing in a study of graft-versus-host responses after intestinal transplantation. The overall study: Recipients had transplants, and these were multivisceral, liver-intestinal, or isolated intestinal.

Profiled with immunoSEQ multiplex PCR; TCRdb holds only in-frame clones, not every one. The sample records about 82,000 clones, less than 95% being singletons. Study results and limitations: Graft-donor T cell macrochimerism in patients accompanied high graft-versus-host to host-versus-graft clonal ratios in allografts. GvH clones were found in recipient marrow; some appeared first in ileum or blood.

CDR1 and CDR2 from the germline V gene are MDHEN and SYDVKM. The J segment lost 9 bases and the V segment lost 7 bases, leaving 11 bases of the junction unmatched. CDR3 length: 13 residues. A word on this clone: What it recognizes is unknown.

Sequencing used unstimulated CD4+ T cells sorted from spleen or lymph node cells, obtained before transplant. This chain joins TRBV28 and TRBJ1-1, with 7 bases aligning to TRBD1. The sequence was collected from a human donor who was the organ donor for an intestinal transplant. The CDR3 region has the DNA TGTGCCAGCACTCAAGATCAGGGGGGAAAAGCTTTCTTT. Encoded protein: CASTQDQGGKAFF.